One and the same sample provided the 29 T cell receptor beta chains below, sequenced in a study of human T cells and chemical hapten exposure. Stated time point: healthy volunteer bleed at 2 weeks. RNA extraction used unfractionated whole blood as the source of total RNA. Each CDR3 protein is one row after TCRdb ran MiXCR on the RACE reads. The sample holds tens of thousands of distinct CDR3 sequences, 7% to 8.5% seen once. The specimen sequenced was whole blood. The receptors come from a human donor in good health. Some clones in this sample may be carry-over from other donors' samples.

There are a few counts of this clonotype. This sequence joins TRBV30 and TRBJ2-7; possibly TRBD1 for D (6 bases). Germline values: CDR1 GTSNPN, CDR2 SVGIG (reference sequence). This CDR3 spans 16 amino acids. Trimming removed 4 bases at V and 3 bases at J, with 22 bases between. The CDR3 sequence is CAWIPQQGTKDYEQYF. The CDR3 region has the DNA TGTGCCTGGATCCCACAACAAGGGACAAAAGACTACGAGCAGTACTTC. Drawing the rest from reference TRBV30 and TRBJ2-7, the complete variable domain is SQTIHQWPATLVQPVGSPLSLECTVEGTSNPNLYWYRQAAGRGLQLLFYSVGIGQISSEVPQNLSASRPQDRQFILSSKKLLLSDSGFYLCAWIPQQGTKDYEQYFGPGTRLTVT.

This sequence joins TRBV7-9 and TRBJ1-2, with D uncertain. The germline V gene encodes CDR1 SEHNR and CDR2 FQNEAQ (reference sequence). This CDR3 region has 15 residues. Trimming removed 1 base at V and 7 bases at J, with 16 bases between. The DNA of the CDR3 is TGTGCCAGCAGCTTAGAGGTAGAAGCCCTCTTTGGCTACACCTTC. Amino acids: CASSLEVEALFGYTF.

This clonotype was seen a few times. The chain combines TRBV7-9 with TRBJ1-6; a weak D match, TRBD1 (5 bases). The CDR3 contains 13 residues. From germline, CDR1 is SEHNR and CDR2 FQNEAQ (reference sequence). The V end was cut by 8 bases, the J end by 9 bases, with 14 bases between. CDR3 nucleotides: TGTGCCAGCCTGGGGGTGAGGGGTTCACCCCTCCACTTT. It is translated as CASLGVRGSPLHF.

This sequence joins TRBV7-2 and TRBJ2-3; D possibly corresponds to TRBD1 (7 bases). V lost 2 bases and J lost 1, with 13 bases in between. Looked up from germline, CDR1 is SGHTA and CDR2 is FQGNSA. The CDR3 runs 16 residues. The CDR3 region is CASSLNRGGGTDTQYF. The CDR3 DNA is TGTGCCAGCAGCTTAAACAGGGGAGGTGGCACAGATACGCAGTATTTT.

V gene TRBV20-1 combines with J gene TRBJ1-1; 12 positions agree with TRBD1. The germline V gene has CDR1 DFQATT and CDR2 SNEGSKA (reference sequence). This CDR3 is 16 amino acids long. With 6 bases clipped from V and 6 bases from J, the junction kept 14 bases outside the gene matches. CDR3: CSAGGTGGIRRSEAFF. CDR3 DNA sequence: TGCAGTGCAGGAGGGACAGGGGGCATTAGGAGGTCTGAAGCTTTCTTT.

In its sample, this clonotype was seen a few times. This chain joins TRBV29-1 and TRBJ2-5, with D possibly matching TRBD1 (6 bases). CDR3 length: 15 amino acids. Trimming took off 2 bases at V and 2 bases at J, with 15 bases between the two ends. Per the germline V gene, CDR1 is SQVTM and CDR2 is ANQGSEA. The CDR3 reads CSVEPPGACQETQYF. CDR3 nucleotides: TGCAGCGTTGAACCTCCAGGGGCCTGTCAAGAGACCCAGTACTTC.

This clonotype has just a few counts. The chain recombines TRBV10-2 with TRBJ2-7, with D unresolved. Looked up from germline, CDR1 is WSHSY and CDR2 is SAAADI. This CDR3 comprises 13 residues. Trimming took off 2 bases at V and 3 bases at J, with 8 bases between the two ends. The CDR3 protein is CASSEGGGYEQYF. The CDR3, as DNA: TGCGCCAGCAGTGAGGGTGGTGGCTACGAGCAGTACTTC.

This clonotype has more than one count but fewer than ten. The J gene is TRBJ1-2, the V gene TRBV9, with D possibly matching TRBD1 (5 bases). Germline CDR1 reads SGDLS; CDR2 reads YYNGEE. V was trimmed by 0 bases and J by 6 bases, leaving 21 bases between them. This CDR3 comprises 17 residues. As DNA, the CDR3 is TGTGCCAGCAGCGTAGGACAGACGTGGGGCGCATATGATGGCTACACCTTC. Protein: CASSVGQTWGAYDGYTF.

The chain is built from TRBV15 and TRBJ2-1; TRBD1 agrees at 9 bases. The germline V gene encodes CDR1 LNHNV and CDR2 YYDKDF (reference sequence). This CDR3 contains 15 residues. V trimming: 4 bases; J trimming: 7 bases; junction bases outside the gene matches: 8. In DNA, the CDR3 is TGTGCCACCAGCAAGCGACAGGGGGAGGCGAATGAGCAGTTCTTC. This translates into CATSKRQGEANEQFF.

This clonotype was counted ten times or more. The V gene is TRBV7-9, the J gene TRBJ2-3; D gene ambiguous. Trimming removed 2 bases from V and 5 bases from J, with 11 bases in between. Germline-derived CDR1 and CDR2 are SEHNR and FQNEAQ (reference sequence). There are 14 residues in the CDR3. This chain's CDR3 is CASSLYTREDTQYF. CDR3 bases: TGTGCCAGCAGCTTATACACCAGAGAAGATACGCAGTATTTT.

This clonotype was found many times. This sequence joins TRBV7-9 and TRBJ2-7, with TRBD2 as a possible D gene (5 bases). Germline values: CDR1 SEHNR, CDR2 FQNEAQ (reference sequence). The CDR3 runs 13 residues. V was shortened by 6 bases and J by 3 bases, with 12 bases between the two germline ends. CDR3 sequence (DNA): TGTGCCAGCAGTTCCGGGAATTTCTACGAGCAGTACTTC. This encodes CASSSGNFYEQYF.

There are many counts of this clonotype. This chain joins TRBV28 and TRBJ1-2; TRBD1 is a possible D gene (5 bases). V lost 6 bases to trimming and J lost 3 bases, with 11 bases between them. In germline, CDR1 is MDHEN, CDR2 SYDVKM. The CDR3 sequence is 13 residues long. The CDR3 coding sequence is TGTGCCAGCAGGACAGAAACCGACTATGGCTACACCTTC. Translated: CASRTETDYGYTF.

The V gene is TRBV11-2, the J gene TRBJ1-2; no reliable D call. This CDR3 contains 15 residues. With 3 bases removed from V and 3 bases from J, the gap between germline ends came to 14 bases. In germline, CDR1 is SGHAT, CDR2 FQNNGV. CDR3 coding DNA: TGTGCCAGCAGCTTTAATTCTGGGCGGTACTATGGCTACACCTTC. As protein: CASSFNSGRYYGYTF.

This clonotype was seen many times. The V gene is TRBV20-1, the J gene TRBJ2-2; D is possibly TRBD2 (6 bases). V was cut by 6 bases and J by 6 bases, with 8 bases left in between. The V gene's germline CDR1 is DFQATT and CDR2 SNEGSKA (reference sequence). The CDR3 spans 11 residues. CDR3 coding DNA: TGCAGTGCCTGGGGGGCCGGGGAGCTGTTTTTT. Translation: CSAWGAGELFF.

This clonotype showed up many times. The rearrangement links TRBV20-1 to TRBJ2-1; 9 bases match TRBD2. Trimming at V came to 6 bases and at J to 6 bases, leaving 6 bases not matched to a gene. Germline V gene lookup returns CDR1 DFQATT and CDR2 SNEGSKA (reference sequence). The CDR3 length is 13 residues. CDR3 DNA sequence: TGCAGTGCCCCGCGGGAGGGGCGCAATGAGCAGTTCTTC. Amino acids: CSAPREGRNEQFF.

The table lists this clonotype with many counts. The junction departs from germline at one end; a sequencing error may be responsible. V gene TRBV28 combines with J gene TRBJ2-7; D remains unclear. The CDR3 length is 14 residues. CDR1 and CDR2 from the germline V gene are MDHEN and SYDVKM. Here the CDR3 DNA reads TGTGCCAGCAGTTTTTCGGGCAATCCCGCTGGGCCTAGTTTC. This codes for CASSFSGNPAGPSF. Full variable domain (rest looked up from reference TRBV28 and TRBJ2-7): DVKVTQSSRYLVKRTGEKVFLECVQDMDHENMFWYRQDPGLGLRLIYFSYDVKMKEKGDIPEGYSVSREKKERFSLILESASTNQTSMYLCASSFSGNPAGPSFGPGTRLTVT.

This clonotype was detected only a few times. This chain joins TRBV10-1 and TRBJ2-3; 14 positions match TRBD2. Germline CDR1 and CDR2: WNHNN and SYGVQD (reference sequence). The ends lost 3 bases at V and 10 bases at J; junction bases unmatched: 12. This CDR3 region has 17 residues. The chain's CDR3 is CASSDPATSGGAPAQYF. The DNA of the CDR3 is TGCGCCAGCAGTGACCCCGCGACTAGCGGGGGGGCCCCGGCGCAGTATTTT.

The table lists this clonotype with many counts. The rearrangement links TRBV28 to TRBJ1-1; maybe TRBD1 (5 bases). The V end was cut by 8 bases, the J end by 2 bases, with 12 bases between. The CDR3 has 13 amino acids. Germline-derived CDR1 and CDR2 are MDHEN and SYDVKM. For the CDR3, the DNA is TGTGCCAGCGGGCAGGGAGAAAACACTGAAGCTTTCTTT. The encoded protein is CASGQGENTEAFF.

Many counts were recorded for this clonotype. This chain connects TRBV4-3 to TRBJ2-3; TRBD1 matches at 7 bases. V lost 4 bases, J lost 2 bases, and 9 bases stayed unmatched. The CDR3 covers 16 residues. Germline CDR1 LGHNA, CDR2 YSLEER. CDR3 in DNA: TGCGCCAGCAGCCTCCAACCGGGACAGAACACAGATACGCAGTATTTT. Translated, it gives CASSLQPGQNTDTQYF.

This clonotype was detected ten times or more. V is TRBV7-8 and J is TRBJ2-7, with D perhaps matching TRBD2 (6 bases). V was trimmed by 2 bases and J by 6 bases, leaving 14 bases between them. This CDR3 region has 14 residues. Germline CDR1 reads SGHVS; CDR2 reads FQNEAQ. The CDR3 reads CASSLSWSGVEQYF. CDR3 coding DNA: TGTGCCAGCAGCTTATCGTGGTCGGGGGTCGAGCAGTACTTC.

This chain joins TRBV29-1 and TRBJ2-7; 10 bases agree with TRBD2. Trimming took 6 bases from V and 3 from J; bases not matched to a gene: 8. The germline gives CDR1 SQVTM, CDR2 ANQGSEA. CDR3 length: 14 residues. The CDR3 spells CSVGTSEDLYEQYF. The CDR3, as DNA: TGCAGCGTCGGGACTAGCGAGGACCTCTACGAGCAGTACTTC.

This clonotype is medium-sized within its sample. The rearrangement uses TRBV12-3 or TRBV12-4 and TRBJ2-3; 13 nucleotides agree with TRBD2. V lost 6 bases to trimming and J lost 0 bases; unmatched junction nucleotides: 9. The CDR3 length is 18 residues. CDR3 in amino acids: CASSPPAGLAGSTDTQYF. The CDR3 coding sequence is TGTGCCAGCAGCCCCCCCGCGGGACTAGCGGGAAGCACAGATACGCAGTATTTT.

In this sample, this clonotype turned up many times. The rearrangement uses TRBV6-1 and TRBJ2-1; D gene uncertain. Trimming cost V 0 bases and J 5 bases, with 5 bases left between them. CDR3 length: 13 amino acids. Germline lookup yields CDR1 MNHNS and CDR2 SASEGT. This chain's CDR3 is CASSEAADNEQFF. The CDR3 bases are TGTGCCAGCAGTGAAGCCGCGGACAATGAGCAGTTCTTC.

At least ten counts were recorded for this clonotype. V gene TRBV27 combines with J gene TRBJ1-6, with a tentative D call TRBD1 (5 bases). This CDR3 comprises 16 residues. Germline CDR1 reads MNHEY; CDR2 reads SMNVEV (reference sequence). Deletions cut 2 bases from V and 2 bases from J, with 10 bases between. CDR3 protein: CASSLSLGAYNSPLHF. The DNA for the CDR3 is TGTGCCAGCAGTTTAAGTCTAGGGGCCTATAATTCACCCCTCCACTTT.

Many counts were recorded for this clonotype. The rearrangement links TRBV12-3 or TRBV12-4 to TRBJ1-4; a possible D gene is TRBD1 (5 bases). This CDR3 is 15 amino acids long. The V end lost 5 bases, the J end lost 7 bases, and 17 bases lay between the germline ends. In DNA, the CDR3 is TGTGCCAGCAGTGGGGGTCCGGGGTCTTTTGAAAAACTGTTTTTT. Amino acid sequence: CASSGGPGSFEKLFF.

The sample holds many counts of this clonotype. The chain uses TRBV12-3 or TRBV12-4 and TRBJ2-3; no reliable D call. Trimming shortened V by 1 base and J by 1 base, and 6 bases separated the two germline ends. The CDR3 loop spans 14 amino acids. The CDR3 spells CASSLDQGTDTQYF. The DNA of the CDR3 is TGTGCCAGCAGTTTAGACCAAGGCACAGATACGCAGTATTTT.

Many counts were recorded for this clonotype. This chain connects TRBV20-1 to TRBJ2-4; 10 bases are a match to TRBD2. Germline CDR1 and CDR2: DFQATT and SNEGSKA (reference sequence). The CDR3 consists of 14 residues. Losses at the gene ends were 0 bases for V and 5 bases for J; bases not matched to a gene: 1. The CDR3: CSARDLAGENIQYF. Here the CDR3 DNA reads TGCAGTGCTAGAGATCTAGCGGGAGAAAACATTCAGTACTTC.

The chain employs TRBV7-2 and TRBJ1-3, with a possible D match to TRBD1 (6 bases). Germline loops: CDR1 SGHTA, CDR2 FQGNSA. The CDR3 sequence is 16 residues long. Trimming stripped 3 bases from V and 0 bases from J, with 12 bases between. The CDR3 bases are TGTGCCAGCAGCTTCCAGGGGCCGACCTCTGGAAACACCATATATTTT. This encodes CASSFQGPTSGNTIYF. Combining the CDR3 with reference TRBV7-2 and TRBJ1-3 gives the whole variable domain GAGVSQSPSNKVTEKGKDVELRCDPISGHTALYWYRQSLGQGLEFLIYFQGNSAPDKSGLPSDRFSAERTGGSVSTLTIQRTQQEDSAVYLCASSFQGPTSGNTIYFGEGSWLTVV.

The sample holds many counts of this clonotype. V is TRBV28 and J is TRBJ1-1; D uncertain. This CDR3 comprises 13 residues. With 4 bases removed from V and 11 bases from J, the gap between germline ends came to 17 bases. CDR1 and CDR2 from the germline V gene are MDHEN and SYDVKM. CDR3 region: CASSSPQIIGAFF. CDR3 DNA sequence: TGTGCCAGCAGTTCCCCCCAAATTATAGGGGCTTTCTTT.